These 18 T cell receptor beta chains were all obtained from the same sample, sequenced in a study of blood T cell repertoires in COVID-19 (TCRdb year 2020). Library generation was performed with the immunoSEQ multiplex PCR assay. The table was pulled from immuneACCESS by TCRdb, which kept in-frame rearrangements only. Such tables lose some clones; where checked, under half of the loss comes from unresolved V genes, and the rest has no known cause. This sample holds approximately 160,000 clones; about 85% were observed only once. The ten largest clones add up to less than 10% of the sample. Sequencing was done on a sample of peripheral blood. The receptors shown here come from a woman in her sixties or seventies with COVID-19, enrolled during active disease.

V gene TRBV5-5 combines with J gene TRBJ1-4; TRBD1 is a possible D gene (5 bases). With 4 bases removed from V and 4 bases from J, the gap between germline ends came to 8 bases. Germline V gene sequence: CDR1 SGHKS, CDR2 YYEKEE (reference sequence). This CDR3 has 13 residues. Here the CDR3 DNA reads TGTGCCAGCAGCCCGACAGTTAATGAAAAACTGTTTTTT. Amino acid sequence: CASSPTVNEKLFF.

This clone came up once. The rearrangement uses TRBV6-5 and TRBJ2-7, with a possible D match to TRBD1 (5 bases). There are 14 residues in the CDR3. CDR1 and CDR2 (germline): MNHEY, SVGAGI. V shed 4 bases and J shed 6 bases, with 16 bases lying between them. CDR3 DNA: TGTGCCAGCAGTTTTACAGGCCAAGGACGCGAGCAGTACTTC. Translating gives CASSFTGQGREQYF.

The genes are TRBV24-1 and TRBJ1-2; 9 nucleotides line up with TRBD1. The CDR3 is 15 residues long. V lost 2 bases to trimming and J lost 3 bases; unmatched junction nucleotides: 3. The germline gives CDR1 KGHDR, CDR2 SFDVKD. The CDR3 spells CATSDYRTGDYGYTF. In nucleotides, the CDR3 is TGTGCCACCAGTGATTACCGGACAGGGGACTATGGCTACACCTTC.

CDR3 sequence: CASSEGGGTRGYTF. The CDR3 DNA reads TGTGCCAGCAGTGAAGGGGGGGGGACAAGAGGCTACACCTTC. The chain is built from TRBV6-1 and TRBJ1-2; D is perhaps TRBD1 (6 bases). The germline V and J ends were trimmed by 1 base and 8 bases, with 14 bases remaining between them. Per germline, CDR1 MNHNS and CDR2 SASEGT. The length of the CDR3 is 14 residues.

V gene TRBV4-2 combines with J gene TRBJ2-2; D perhaps matches TRBD1 (6 bases). With 2 bases removed from V and 4 bases from J, the gap between germline ends came to 11 bases. In germline, CDR1 is LGHNA, CDR2 YNFKEQ. The length of the CDR3 is 15 residues. The CDR3 DNA is TGTGCCAGCAGCCAACCTGTACAGGGCACCGGGGAGCTGTTTTTT. Its translation: CASSQPVQGTGELFF.

The J gene is TRBJ1-2, the V gene TRBV5-1; tentatively, D is TRBD1 (5 bases). The CDR3 extends over 14 amino acids. From germline, CDR1 is SGHRS and CDR2 YFSETQ. The ends were cut back, 5 bases at V and 1 base at J, with 12 bases in the middle. The CDR3 nucleotides are TGCGCCAGCAGGGCCGGGGGGGTTAACTATGGCTACACCTTC. This translates into CASRAGGVNYGYTF.

The chain couples TRBV7-9 to TRBJ1-5, with D possibly matching TRBD1 (6 bases). Germline V gene lookup returns CDR1 SEHNR and CDR2 FQNEAQ (reference sequence). The CDR3 is made up of 14 amino acids. Trimming removed 5 bases from V and 5 bases from J, with 13 bases in between. CDR3 loop: CASSNGQNYQPQHF. Here the CDR3 DNA reads TGTGCCAGCAGCAACGGACAGAACTATCAGCCCCAGCATTTT.

This rearrangement joins TRBV6-5 to TRBJ2-7, with TRBD1 identical over 9 bases. Losses at the gene ends were 6 bases for V and 5 bases for J; bases not matched to a gene: 8. Germline CDR1 and CDR2: MNHEY and SVGAGI. The CDR3 runs 14 residues. The CDR3 DNA is TGTGCCAGCAGGCGACAGGGGGGCATCGACGAGCAGTACGTC. Residues: CASRRQGGIDEQYV.

The V call is TRBV7-2, the J call TRBJ1-5; TRBD1 is a possible D gene (5 bases). The CDR3 totals 17 residues. V dropped 5 bases and J dropped 1 base, with 18 bases sitting between them. In germline, CDR1 is SGHTA, CDR2 FQGNSA. CDR3 in amino acids: CASSTGWGLLSNQPQHF. The CDR3 bases are TGTGCCAGCAGCACCGGTTGGGGACTCCTAAGCAATCAGCCCCAGCATTTT.

CDR3 sequence reads: CASSLDGGGYTF. DNA for the CDR3: TGTGCCAGCAGCTTAGATGGGGGCGGCTACACCTTC. The chain carries TRBV13 and TRBJ1-2, with a possible D match to TRBD1 (6 bases). The CDR3 is 12 residues long. Germline-derived CDR1 and CDR2 are PRHDT and FYEKMQ (reference sequence). V shed 1 base and J shed 8 bases, with 8 bases lying between them.

The chain employs TRBV6-5 and TRBJ1-5; 7 bases line up with TRBD1. Unmatched junction bases numbered 1, after V lost 0 bases and J lost 2 bases. The V gene's germline CDR1 is MNHEY and CDR2 SVGAGI. The CDR3 has 15 amino acids. The CDR3 reads CASSYSRGGNQPQHF. For the CDR3, the DNA is TGTGCCAGCAGTTACTCCAGGGGGGGCAATCAGCCCCAGCATTTT.

This clone was seen once. This rearrangement joins TRBV19 to TRBJ2-6, with D possibly matching TRBD1 (6 bases). Trimming left V 2 bases short and J 3 bases short, with 17 bases between. This CDR3 has 18 residues. CDR1 and CDR2 (germline): LNHDA, SQIVND (reference sequence). CDR3 region: CASSITGLGAGGANVLTF. DNA of the CDR3: TGTGCCAGTAGTATAACAGGGTTAGGCGCTGGTGGGGCCAACGTCCTGACTTTC. Based on the CDR3 plus reference TRBV19 and TRBJ2-6, the full variable domain is DGGITQSPKYLFRKEGQNVTLSCEQNLNHDAMYWYRQDPGQGLRLIYYSQIVNDFQKGDIAEGYSVSREKKESFPLTVTSAQKNPTAFYLCASSITGLGAGGANVLTFGAGSRLTVL.

The genes are TRBV9 and TRBJ2-1; 10 bases fit TRBD1. Looked up from germline, CDR1 is SGDLS and CDR2 is YYNGEE. Unmatched junction bases numbered 7, after V lost 3 bases and J lost 7 bases. CDR3 length equals 15 residues. The CDR3 region has the DNA TGTGCCAGCAGCGCCCGCAGACAGGGGGCGAATGAGCAGTTCTTC. It is translated as CASSARRQGANEQFF.

The V and J genes are TRBV4-1 and TRBJ1-1, with 7 bases that match TRBD1. This CDR3 contains 15 residues. V trimming: 4 bases; J trimming: 5 bases; junction bases outside the gene matches: 10. Looked up from germline, CDR1 is MGHRA and CDR2 is YSYEKL. DNA for the CDR3: TGCGCCAGCAGCCCTGACAGGGTGGCGGTAACTGAAGCTTTCTTT. Translation: CASSPDRVAVTEAFF.

DNA for the CDR3: TGTGCCAGCAGGAAGACAGGGGAACAGCCCCAGCATTTT. Translated, it gives CASRKTGEQPQHF. This sequence joins TRBV12-3 or TRBV12-4 and TRBJ1-5; 8 bases fit TRBD1. V was clipped by 6 bases and J by 7 bases; unmatched bases: 5. The CDR3 is made up of 13 amino acids.

The V gene is TRBV5-4, the J gene TRBJ2-1, with TRBD2 identical over 11 bases. V dropped 3 bases and J dropped 10; count of bases not matched to a gene: 9. There are 15 residues in the CDR3. Germline V gene sequence: CDR1 SGHNT, CDR2 YYREEE (reference sequence). The DNA of the CDR3 is TGTGCCAGCAGCTATCCGGGACTAGCGGAAGGGGAGCAGTTCTTC. This translates into CASSYPGLAEGEQFF.

The chain combines TRBV10-3 with TRBJ1-1; maybe TRBD1 (5 bases). Trimming took 4 bases from V and 3 from J, leaving 12 bases between them. Per germline, CDR1 ENHRY and CDR2 SYGVKD. This CDR3 has 14 amino acids. The chain's CDR3 is CAISVKGSDTEAFF. The CDR3, as DNA: TGTGCCATCAGTGTGAAGGGGTCTGACACTGAAGCTTTCTTT.

V and J are TRBV29-1 and TRBJ1-1, with 7 bases identical to TRBD1. This CDR3 region has 12 residues. Germline loops: CDR1 SQVTM, CDR2 ANQGSEA. The J segment lost 5 bases and the V segment lost 4 bases, leaving 4 bases of the junction unmatched. The CDR3 coding sequence is TGCAGCGTTGGAGGGGGCAGGACTGAAGCTTTCTTT. This gives the protein CSVGGGRTEAFF.